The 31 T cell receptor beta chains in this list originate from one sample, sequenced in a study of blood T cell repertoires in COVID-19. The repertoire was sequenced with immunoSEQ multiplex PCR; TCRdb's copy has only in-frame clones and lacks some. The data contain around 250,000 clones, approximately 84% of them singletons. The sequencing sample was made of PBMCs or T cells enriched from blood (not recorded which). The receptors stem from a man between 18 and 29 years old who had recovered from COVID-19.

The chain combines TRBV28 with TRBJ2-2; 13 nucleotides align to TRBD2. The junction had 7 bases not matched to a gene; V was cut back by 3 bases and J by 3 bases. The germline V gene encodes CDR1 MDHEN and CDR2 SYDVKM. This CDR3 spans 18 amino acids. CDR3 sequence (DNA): TGTGCCAGCAGTTTCCCGGGACTAGCGGGGTGGGACACCGGGGAGCTGTTTTTT. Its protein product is CASSFPGLAGWDTGELFF.

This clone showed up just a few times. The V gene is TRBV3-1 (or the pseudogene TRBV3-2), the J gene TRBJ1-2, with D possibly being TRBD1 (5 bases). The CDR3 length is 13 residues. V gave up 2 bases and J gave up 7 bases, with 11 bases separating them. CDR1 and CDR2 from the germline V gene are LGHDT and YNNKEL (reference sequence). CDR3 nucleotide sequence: TGTGCCAGCAGCCAAAGGACATCGAGTGGCTACACCTTC. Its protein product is CASSQRTSSGYTF.

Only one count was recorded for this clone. CDR3 residues: CASSLQGHEGYGYTF. The CDR3 coding sequence is TGTGCCAGCAGCTTACAGGGCCACGAGGGTTATGGCTACACCTTC. The rearrangement uses TRBV5-5 and TRBJ1-2, with TRBD1 as a possible D gene (6 bases). With 2 bases removed from V and 5 bases from J, the gap between germline ends came to 16 bases. The CDR3 is 15 residues long. Germline V lookup: CDR1 SGHKS, CDR2 YYEKEE (reference sequence).

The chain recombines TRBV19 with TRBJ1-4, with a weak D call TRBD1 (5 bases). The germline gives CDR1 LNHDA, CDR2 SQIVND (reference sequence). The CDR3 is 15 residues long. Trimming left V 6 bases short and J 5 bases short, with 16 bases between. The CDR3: CASSRQPRSNEKLFF. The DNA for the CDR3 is TGTGCCAGTAGCCGACAGCCCCGGTCCAATGAAAAACTGTTTTTT. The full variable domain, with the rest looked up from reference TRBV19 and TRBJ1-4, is DGGITQSPKYLFRKEGQNVTLSCEQNLNHDAMYWYRQDPGQGLRLIYYSQIVNDFQKGDIAEGYSVSREKKESFPLTVTSAQKNPTAFYLCASSRQPRSNEKLFFGSGTQLSVL.

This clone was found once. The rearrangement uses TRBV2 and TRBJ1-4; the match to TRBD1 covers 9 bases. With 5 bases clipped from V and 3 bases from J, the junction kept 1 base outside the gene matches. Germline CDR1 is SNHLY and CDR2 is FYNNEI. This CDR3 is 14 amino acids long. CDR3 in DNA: TGTGCCAGCAGTAGACAGGGGGCTAATGAAAAACTGTTTTTT. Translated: CASSRQGANEKLFF.

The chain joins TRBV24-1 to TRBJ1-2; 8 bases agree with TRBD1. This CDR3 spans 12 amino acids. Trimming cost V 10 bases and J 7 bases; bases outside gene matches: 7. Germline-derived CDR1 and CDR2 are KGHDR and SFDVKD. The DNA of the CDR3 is TGTGCCACTCTAACAGGGGGTAGTGGCTACACCTTC. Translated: CATLTGGSGYTF.

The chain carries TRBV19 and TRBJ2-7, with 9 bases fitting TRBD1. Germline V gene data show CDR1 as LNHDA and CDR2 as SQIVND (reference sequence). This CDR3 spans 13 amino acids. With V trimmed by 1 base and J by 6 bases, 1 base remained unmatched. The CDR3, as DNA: TGTGCCAGTAGTATAGTGACAGGGGGCGAGCAGTACTTC. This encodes CASSIVTGGEQYF. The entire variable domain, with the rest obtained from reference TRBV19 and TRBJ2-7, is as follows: DGGITQSPKYLFRKEGQNVTLSCEQNLNHDAMYWYRQDPGQGLRLIYYSQIVNDFQKGDIAEGYSVSREKKESFPLTVTSAQKNPTAFYLCASSIVTGGEQYFGPGTRLTVT.

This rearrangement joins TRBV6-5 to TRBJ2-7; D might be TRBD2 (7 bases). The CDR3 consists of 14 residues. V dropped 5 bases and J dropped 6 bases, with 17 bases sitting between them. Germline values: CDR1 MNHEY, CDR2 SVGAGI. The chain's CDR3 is CASSTGGNLGEQYF. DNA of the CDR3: TGTGCCAGCAGTACGGGGGGCAATCTTGGCGAGCAGTACTTC.

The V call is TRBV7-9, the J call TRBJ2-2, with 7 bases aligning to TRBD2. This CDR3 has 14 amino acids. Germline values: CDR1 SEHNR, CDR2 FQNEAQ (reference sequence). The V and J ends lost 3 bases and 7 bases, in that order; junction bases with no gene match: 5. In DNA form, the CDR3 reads TGTGCCAGCAGCTTGCGGCGGGAGCACGGGGAGCTGTTTTTT. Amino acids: CASSLRREHGELFF.

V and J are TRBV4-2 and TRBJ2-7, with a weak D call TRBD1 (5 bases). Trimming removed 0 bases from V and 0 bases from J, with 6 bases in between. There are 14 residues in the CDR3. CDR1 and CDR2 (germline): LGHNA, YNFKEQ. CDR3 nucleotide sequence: TGTGCCAGCAGCCAAGAGGACATCTCCTACGAGCAGTACTTC. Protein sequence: CASSQEDISYEQYF.

The CDR3 nucleotides are TGTGCCAGCAGCCGTACACGCAACACCGGGGAGCTGTTTTTT. Its translation: CASSRTRNTGELFF. V gene TRBV6-5 combines with J gene TRBJ2-2, with D unclear. The ends were cut back, 6 bases at V and 2 bases at J, with 10 bases in the middle. CDR1 is MNHEY and CDR2 is SVGAGI in the germline V gene. The CDR3 is made up of 14 amino acids.

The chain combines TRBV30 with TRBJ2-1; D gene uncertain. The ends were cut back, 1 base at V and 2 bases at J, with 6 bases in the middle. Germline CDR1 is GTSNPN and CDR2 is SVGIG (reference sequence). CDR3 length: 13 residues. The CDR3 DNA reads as TGTGCCTGGAGTGGGCCGACCTACAATGAGCAGTTCTTC. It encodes CAWSGPTYNEQFF.

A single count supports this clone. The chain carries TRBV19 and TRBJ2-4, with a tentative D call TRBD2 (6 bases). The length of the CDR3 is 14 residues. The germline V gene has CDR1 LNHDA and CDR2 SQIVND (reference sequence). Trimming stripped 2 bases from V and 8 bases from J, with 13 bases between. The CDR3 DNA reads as TGTGCCAGTAGTATACCTCCCAGGGAGGACATTCAGTACTTC. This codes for CASSIPPREDIQYF.

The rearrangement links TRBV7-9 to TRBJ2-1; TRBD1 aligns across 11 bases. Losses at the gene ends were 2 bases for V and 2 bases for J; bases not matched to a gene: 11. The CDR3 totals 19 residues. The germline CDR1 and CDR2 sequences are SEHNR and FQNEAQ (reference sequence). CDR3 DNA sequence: TGTGCCAGCAGCTTAACACGTGCCTGGACAGGGGGCACCTACAATGAGCAGTTCTTC. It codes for CASSLTRAWTGGTYNEQFF.

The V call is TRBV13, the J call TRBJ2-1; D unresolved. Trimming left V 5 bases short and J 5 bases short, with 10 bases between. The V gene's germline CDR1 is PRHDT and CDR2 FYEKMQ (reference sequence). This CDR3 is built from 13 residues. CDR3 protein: CASSPYFNNEQFF. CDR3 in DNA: TGTGCCAGCAGCCCCTACTTCAACAATGAGCAGTTCTTC.

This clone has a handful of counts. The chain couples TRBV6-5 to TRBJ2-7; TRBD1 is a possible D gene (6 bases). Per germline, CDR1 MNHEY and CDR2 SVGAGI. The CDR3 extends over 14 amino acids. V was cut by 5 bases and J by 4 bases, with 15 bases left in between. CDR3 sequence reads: CASSTQGVRYEQYF. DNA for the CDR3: TGTGCCAGCAGTACACAGGGAGTGAGGTACGAGCAGTACTTC.

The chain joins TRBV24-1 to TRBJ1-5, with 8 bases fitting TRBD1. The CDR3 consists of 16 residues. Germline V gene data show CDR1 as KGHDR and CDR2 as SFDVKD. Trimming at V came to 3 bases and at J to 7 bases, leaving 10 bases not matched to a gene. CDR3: CATSDALTGEGQPQHF. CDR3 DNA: TGTGCCACCAGTGATGCCCTGACAGGGGAGGGCCAGCCCCAGCATTTT.

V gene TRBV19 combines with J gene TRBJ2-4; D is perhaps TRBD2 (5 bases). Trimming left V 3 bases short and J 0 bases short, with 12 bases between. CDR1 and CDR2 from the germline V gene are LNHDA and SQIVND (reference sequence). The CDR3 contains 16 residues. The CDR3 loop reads CASSILASRAKNIQYF. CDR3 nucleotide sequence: TGTGCCAGTAGTATTTTAGCGTCGAGAGCCAAAAACATTCAGTACTTC.

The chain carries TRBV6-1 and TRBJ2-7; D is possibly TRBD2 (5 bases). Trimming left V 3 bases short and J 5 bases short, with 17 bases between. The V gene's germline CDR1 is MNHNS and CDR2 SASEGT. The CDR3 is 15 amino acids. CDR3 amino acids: CASSDPREAEDEQYF. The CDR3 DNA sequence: TGTGCCAGCAGTGACCCCCGGGAAGCGGAGGACGAGCAGTACTTC.

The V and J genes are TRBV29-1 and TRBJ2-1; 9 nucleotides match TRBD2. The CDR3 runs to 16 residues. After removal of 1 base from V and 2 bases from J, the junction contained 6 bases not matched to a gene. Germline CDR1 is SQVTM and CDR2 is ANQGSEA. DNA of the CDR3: TGCAGCGTTGAAGGACTAGCGGTAGCCACCTACAATGAGCAGTTCTTC. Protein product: CSVEGLAVATYNEQFF.

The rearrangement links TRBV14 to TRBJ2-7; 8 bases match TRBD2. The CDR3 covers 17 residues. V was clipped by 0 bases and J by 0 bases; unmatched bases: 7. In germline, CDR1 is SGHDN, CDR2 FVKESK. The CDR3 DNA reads TGTGCCAGCAGCCAAGAACGGGGGCTAGCGGGCTCCTACGAGCAGTACTTC. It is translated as CASSQERGLAGSYEQYF.

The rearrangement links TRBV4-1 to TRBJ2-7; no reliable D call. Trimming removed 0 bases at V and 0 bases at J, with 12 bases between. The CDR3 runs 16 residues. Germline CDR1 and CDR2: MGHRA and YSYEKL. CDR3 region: CASSQDFGRYSYEQYF. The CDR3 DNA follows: TGCGCCAGCAGCCAAGATTTTGGCCGTTACTCCTACGAGCAGTACTTC.

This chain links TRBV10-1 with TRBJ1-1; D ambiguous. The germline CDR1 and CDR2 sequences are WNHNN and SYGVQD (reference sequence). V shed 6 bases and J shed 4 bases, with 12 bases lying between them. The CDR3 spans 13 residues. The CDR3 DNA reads TGCGCCAGCAGCCTGGGAGCTGCCACTGAAGCTTTCTTT. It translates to CASSLGAATEAFF.

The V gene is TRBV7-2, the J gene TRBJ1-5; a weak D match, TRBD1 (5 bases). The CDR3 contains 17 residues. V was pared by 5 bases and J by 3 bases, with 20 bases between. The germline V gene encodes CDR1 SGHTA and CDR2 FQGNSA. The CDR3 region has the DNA TGTGCCAGCAGCCCGGGGGGGTGGGGAACCACCAATCAGCCCCAGCATTTT. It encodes CASSPGGWGTTNQPQHF.

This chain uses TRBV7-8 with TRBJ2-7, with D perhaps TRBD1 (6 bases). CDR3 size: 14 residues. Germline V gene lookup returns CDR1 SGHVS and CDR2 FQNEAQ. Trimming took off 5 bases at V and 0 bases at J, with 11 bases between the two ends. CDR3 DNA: TGTGCCAGCAGCCAGGACAGACACTCCTACGAGCAGTACTTC. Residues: CASSQDRHSYEQYF.

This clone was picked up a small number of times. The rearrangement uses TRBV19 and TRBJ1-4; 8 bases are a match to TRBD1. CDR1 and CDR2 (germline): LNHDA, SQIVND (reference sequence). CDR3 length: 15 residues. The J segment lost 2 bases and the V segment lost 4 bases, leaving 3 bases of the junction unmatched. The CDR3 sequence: CASSRQGTTNEKLFF. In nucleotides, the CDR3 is TGTGCCAGTAGTAGACAGGGGACCACTAATGAAAAACTGTTTTTT.

This chain's CDR3 is CASSSLLRTEAFF. CDR3 DNA: TGTGCCAGCAGCTCTCTTCTACGCACTGAAGCTTTCTTT. The chain combines TRBV7-9 with TRBJ1-1; D unresolved. This CDR3 comprises 13 residues. V was clipped by 4 bases and J by 4 bases, with 10 bases between them. Germline CDR1 is SEHNR and CDR2 is FQNEAQ (reference sequence).

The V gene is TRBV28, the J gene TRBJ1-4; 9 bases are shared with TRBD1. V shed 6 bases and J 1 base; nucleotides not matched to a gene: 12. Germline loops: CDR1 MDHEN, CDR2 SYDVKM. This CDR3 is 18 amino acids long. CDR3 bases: TGTGCCAGCAGGACCCCGGGACAGGGTACTGGAACTAATGAAAAACTGTTTTTT. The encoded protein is CASRTPGQGTGTNEKLFF.

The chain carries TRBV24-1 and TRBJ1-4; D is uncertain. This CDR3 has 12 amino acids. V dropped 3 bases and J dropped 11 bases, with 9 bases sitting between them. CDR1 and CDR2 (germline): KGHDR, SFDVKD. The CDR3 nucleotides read TGTGCCACCAGTGATCCGGGGTCCAAACTGTTTTTT. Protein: CATSDPGSKLFF.

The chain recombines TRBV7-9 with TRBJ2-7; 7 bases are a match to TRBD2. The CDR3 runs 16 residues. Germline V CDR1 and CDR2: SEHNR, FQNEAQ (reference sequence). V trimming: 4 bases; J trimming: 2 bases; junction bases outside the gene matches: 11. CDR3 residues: CASSSSSGLLTYEQYF. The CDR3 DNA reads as TGTGCCAGCAGCTCCTCCTCGGGACTACTCACCTACGAGCAGTACTTC.

In DNA, the CDR3 is TGTGCCAGCAGTCCTCGGACTAGCGGGCTTCTAGCCAAAAACATTCAGTACTTC. Encoded protein: CASSPRTSGLLAKNIQYF. This chain uses TRBV28 with TRBJ2-4; 11 bases are a match to TRBD2. From germline, CDR1 is MDHEN and CDR2 SYDVKM. Trimming cost V 5 bases and J 0 bases; bases outside gene matches: 9. This CDR3 spans 18 amino acids.